These 3 T cell receptor beta chains originate from one sample sequenced in a study of T cell repertoires in cytomegalovirus infection. From the reads, TCRdb called clonotypes with MiXCR, one entry per CDR3 protein. The sample contains hundreds of thousands of distinct CDR3 sequences, approximately 42% of which appear only once. The antigens of these receptors remain unknown. The sequenced sample was cultured PBMCs, obtained from culture after CMV antigen stimulation. These receptor sequences come from a human donor in good health (CMV status not recorded). Some clones in this sample may be carry-over from other donors' samples.

The rearrangement joins TRBV2 to TRBJ2-3; possible D gene TRBD2, 6 bases. The CDR3 runs to 15 residues. Germline CDR1 and CDR2: SNHLY and FYNNEI. Trimming removed 2 bases from V and 1 base from J, with 10 bases in between. The CDR3 is CASSELALRTDTQYF. CDR3 nucleotides: TGTGCCAGCAGTGAACTAGCGCTCCGCACAGATACGCAGTATTTT. Full variable domain (outside the CDR3, taken from reference TRBV2 and TRBJ2-3): EPEVTQTPSHQVTQMGQEVILRCVPISNHLYFYWYRQILGQKVEFLVSFYNNEISEKSEIFDDQFSVERPDGSNFTLKIRSTKLEDSAMYFCASSELALRTDTQYFGPGTRLTVL.

The chain links TRBV12-3 or TRBV12-4 to TRBJ2-7, with D hard to call. V was clipped by 4 bases and J by 7 bases, with 17 bases between them. The CDR3 is 14 residues long. As DNA, the CDR3 is TGTGCCAGCAGTTCCCCAGGTTCCGTCCGGGAGCAGTACTTC. Translating it yields CASSSPGSVREQYF.

The CDR3 DNA reads as TGTGCCAGCAGCGCTACTCTAACCGGGGAGCTGTTTTTT. Residues: CASSATLTGELFF. The J gene is TRBJ2-2, the V gene TRBV7-2; D not certain. V was shortened by 5 bases and J by 5 bases, with 9 bases between the two germline ends. Germline V gene lookup returns CDR1 SGHTA and CDR2 FQGNSA. The length of the CDR3 is 13 residues.